These 3 T cell receptor beta chains were sequenced from one sample in a study of blood T cell repertoires in COVID-19. Assay: immunoSEQ multiplex PCR; the TCRdb copy retains only in-frame clones and omits some. The sample includes 220,000 or so clones, 84% of them seen just once. Sequences were obtained from PBMCs or T cells enriched from blood (not recorded which). The receptors were gathered from a middle-aged woman who had recovered from COVID-19.

As regards this clone: Other nucleotide sequences in the sample specify the same CDR3. The DNA for the CDR3 is TGTGCCAGCAGTGAAGCCCCAAACACTGAAGCTTTCTTT. Protein sequence: CASSEAPNTEAFF. The chain links TRBV2 to TRBJ1-1; no clear D. Trimming stripped 0 bases from V and 2 bases from J, with 4 bases between. This CDR3 is built from 13 residues. CDR1 is SNHLY and CDR2 is FYNNEI in the germline V gene.

The chain uses TRBV7-2 and TRBJ1-2; 9 bases align to TRBD1. V trimming: 2 bases; J trimming: 4 bases; junction bases outside the gene matches: 5. CDR1 and CDR2 (germline): SGHTA, FQGNSA. This CDR3 is built from 15 residues. The chain's CDR3 is CASSLLETGGYGYTF. The DNA for the CDR3 is TGTGCCAGCAGCTTATTAGAGACAGGGGGCTATGGCTACACCTTC.

The V and J genes are TRBV28 and TRBJ1-1; 8 positions match TRBD1. The CDR3 covers 15 residues. The junction had 4 bases not matched to a gene; V was cut back by 3 bases and J by 1 base. Germline V gives CDR1 MDHEN, CDR2 SYDVKM. Written as DNA, the CDR3 is TGTGCCAGCAGTTTGCGGGACAGGCCGAACACTGAAGCTTTCTTT. Translation: CASSLRDRPNTEAFF.